A single sample gave rise to the 10 T cell receptor beta chains below, sequenced in a study of technical replicates of blood from a few donors. Sequenced by immunoSEQ multiplex PCR; TCRdb stores in-frame clones only, minus some. The repertoire consists of approximately 82,000 clones, with 85% to 95% occurring once and the leading ten covering 0.2% to 0.3%. Material for sequencing was T cells isolated from PBMCs. Every receptor here comes from a human donor in good health.

The chain combines TRBV29-1 with TRBJ2-1; D is unclear. CDR1 is SQVTM and CDR2 is ANQGSEA in the germline V gene. The CDR3 covers 13 residues. V was pared by 4 bases and J by 5 bases, with 12 bases between. The CDR3 here is CSVVSPGNNEQFF. The CDR3 DNA reads as TGCAGCGTTGTTAGTCCTGGTAACAATGAGCAGTTCTTC.

The chain uses TRBV5-8 and TRBJ1-2; 7 bases are a match to TRBD1. The CDR3 sequence is 13 residues long. V trimming: 3 bases; J trimming: 6 bases; junction bases outside the gene matches: 5. Germline V lookup: CDR1 SGHTS, CDR2 YDEGEE. This CDR3 reads CASSYSRGNGYTF. The CDR3 coding sequence is TGTGCCAGCAGCTATTCCAGGGGGAATGGCTACACCTTC.

The V gene is TRBV27, the J gene TRBJ1-1, with D unresolved. Germline V gives CDR1 MNHEY, CDR2 SMNVEV (reference sequence). This CDR3 has 14 residues. Trimming took off 3 bases at V and 1 base at J, with 9 bases between the two ends. The CDR3 DNA is TGTGCCAGCAGTTTCCAGATCAGGAACACTGAAGCTTTCTTT. It specifies CASSFQIRNTEAFF.

The CDR3 protein is CASSVQGVGTDTQYF. The DNA of the CDR3 is TGTGCCAGCAGCGTACAGGGGGTTGGCACAGATACGCAGTATTTT. This chain joins TRBV9 and TRBJ2-3, with 7 bases that match TRBD1. Trimming at V came to 1 base and at J to 1 base, leaving 3 bases not matched to a gene. There are 15 residues in the CDR3. Germline V CDR1 and CDR2: SGDLS, YYNGEE. Drawing the rest from reference TRBV9 and TRBJ2-3, the complete variable domain is DSGVTQTPKHLITATGQRVTLRCSPRSGDLSVYWYQQSLDQGLQFLIQYYNGEERAKGNILERFSAQQFPDLHSELNLSSLELGDSALYFCASSVQGVGTDTQYFGPGTRLTVL.

The V and J genes are TRBV7-2 and TRBJ1-2, with D unclear. The V end was cut by 2 bases, the J end by 1 base, with 2 bases between. Germline CDR1 reads SGHTA; CDR2 reads FQGNSA. The CDR3 loop spans 12 amino acids. The CDR3 coding sequence is TGTGCCAGCAGCTTATATAACTATGGCTACACCTTC. Translation gives CASSLYNYGYTF. The full variable domain, completed using reference TRBV7-2 and TRBJ1-2, is GAGVSQSPSNKVTEKGKDVELRCDPISGHTALYWYRQSLGQGLEFLIYFQGNSAPDKSGLPSDRFSAERTGGSVSTLTIQRTQQEDSAVYLCASSLYNYGYTFGSGTRLTVV.

The chain joins TRBV21-1 to TRBJ2-7; the table's D call of TRBD2 was not tested on the DNA. TRBV21-1 is annotated as a pseudogene. CDR3 length: 19 residues. The CDR3 here is CASSTYRAGYRGEAHEQYF. CDR3 DNA: TGTGCCAGCAGCACCTACCGAGCGGGATACCGAGGGGAGGCCCACGAGCAGTACTTC.

The gene calls are TRBV10-1 and TRBJ2-1, with 7 bases fitting TRBD1. V lost 4 bases, J lost 7 bases, and 10 bases stayed unmatched. Germline V gene sequence: CDR1 WNHNN, CDR2 SYGVQD (reference sequence). This CDR3 contains 15 residues. The CDR3 here is CASSVGQGDSNEQFF. Written as DNA, the CDR3 is TGCGCCAGCAGTGTGGGGCAGGGGGATTCGAATGAGCAGTTCTTC.

This rearrangement joins TRBV7-9 to TRBJ2-1; maybe TRBD2 (5 bases). Germline assignment: CDR1 SEHNR and CDR2 FQNEAQ (reference sequence). Trimming removed 6 bases at V and 0 bases at J, with 15 bases between. The CDR3 consists of 16 residues. For the CDR3, the DNA is TGTGCCAGCAGAGCGGAAGACGGGCCCTCCTACAATGAGCAGTTCTTC. Amino acids: CASRAEDGPSYNEQFF.

The CDR3 sequence: CASSPRLAGGLRYF. CDR3 nucleotides: TGTGCCAGTAGTCCCCGACTAGCGGGGGGCCTTCGGTACTTC. The rearrangement links TRBV19 to TRBJ2-7; 13 positions match TRBD2. Germline-derived CDR1 and CDR2 are LNHDA and SQIVND (reference sequence). Trimming removed 5 bases from V and 12 bases from J; junction bases left unmatched: 10. This CDR3 contains 14 residues.

This rearrangement joins TRBV5-1 to TRBJ2-7; D possibly corresponds to TRBD1 (5 bases). The CDR3 has 12 amino acids. Trimming removed 5 bases at V and 6 bases at J, with 12 bases between. Germline V gives CDR1 SGHRS, CDR2 YFSETQ. Here the CDR3 reads CASSSPGSEQYF. The CDR3 bases are TGCGCCAGCAGTTCCCCAGGGTCCGAGCAGTACTTC.